Listed below are T cell receptor beta chains from one sample, sequenced in a study of blood T cell repertoires in COVID-19. The data were produced by immunoSEQ multiplex PCR, yet TCRdb's version contains in-frame clones alone and is incomplete. The sample holds roughly 80,000 clones, 75% to 90% seen once. The sequencing input was peripheral blood. The receptor source for this set is a man aged 60 to 69 with active or convalescent COVID-19. Each CDR3 is given with its conserved first and last residue. The D gene is left open where the match is weak. Size is omitted from some rows. Given values are once, few, many or a class for expanded clones.

D	V	size	J	DNA	CDR3
TRBD1	TRBV25-1	.	TRBJ2-7	TGTGCCAGCAGTGCCTTCGGACAGGCTCGTGAGCAGTACTTC	CASSAFGQAREQYF
TRBD1	TRBV5-6	.	TRBJ1-3	TGTGCCAGCAGCTTTTTGGACAGGGCTGGAAACACCATATATTTT	CASSFLDRAGNTIYF
.	TRBV7-2	.	TRBJ1-3	TGTGCCAGCAGCTTAGGGGCCTCCCAAGGAAACACCATATATTTT	CASSLGASQGNTIYF
TRBD1	TRBV6-1	.	TRBJ2-6	TGTGCCAGCAGTGACAGGACAGGGGTGATGACTGGGGCCAACGTCCTGACTTTC	CASSDRTGVMTGANVLTF
TRBD2	TRBV18	.	TRBJ2-7	TGTGCCAGCTCACCATTAACGGGCCTCAGCGGGAGCGAGCAGTACTTC	CASSPLTGLSGSEQYF
.	TRBV3-1/TRBV3-2	.	TRBJ1-6	TGTGCCAGCAGCCAGGGGGCAGTTAATTCACCCCTCCACTTT	CASSQGAVNSPLHF
TRBD1	TRBV19	few	TRBJ2-2	TGTGCCAGTAGTACCTCCGACAGGGTAGGCACCGGGGAGCTGTTTTTT	CASSTSDRVGTGELFF
TRBD1	TRBV13	.	TRBJ2-3	TGTGCCAGCAGCTTGACAGGGTATCCCACAGATACGCAGTATTTT	CASSLTGYPTDTQYF
.	TRBV11-2	.	TRBJ1-2	TGTGCCAGCAGCTTATCCGGGACTTTCTATGGGGGCTACACCTTC	CASSLSGTFYGGYTF
.	TRBV11-2	.	TRBJ2-5	TGTGCCAGCAGGGTAACAGGAGGGGAGACCCAGTACTTC	CASRVTGGETQYF
.	TRBV12-3/TRBV12-4	.	TRBJ2-5	TGTGCCAGCGCTACAGGGCCGGGGACCCAGTACTTC	CASATGPGTQYF
TRBD2	TRBV3-1/TRBV3-2	.	TRBJ2-3	TGTGCCAGCAGCGGGGGGGATGGCACAGATACGCAGTATTTT	CASSGGDGTDTQYF
.	TRBV6-1	.	TRBJ2-7	TGTGCCAGCAGTGAAGTAGCGCCGAAATACGAGCAGTACTTC	CASSEVAPKYEQYF
TRBD1	TRBV7-3	.	TRBJ2-2	TGTGCCAGCAGCTCGGGACAGGGCGACACCGGGGAGCTGTTTTTT	CASSSGQGDTGELFF
TRBD1	TRBV29-1	.	TRBJ1-3	TGCAGCGTTGGACAGGGGGATGGAAACACCATATATTTT	CSVGQGDGNTIYF
TRBD1	TRBV7-9	.	TRBJ2-3	TGTGCCAGCTTCCGTTGGGGTGGACAGGGGTCAGATACGCAGTATTTT	CASFRWGGQGSDTQYF
TRBD2	TRBV7-2	.	TRBJ2-5	TGTGCCAGCAGTGGGACTAGCGGGGGGGAAGAGACCCAGTACTTC	CASSGTSGGEETQYF
TRBD1	TRBV6-2/TRBV6-3	.	TRBJ1-5	TGTGCCAGCAGTTGGACAGGGTTTGGTGGCAATCAGCCCCAGCATTTT	CASSWTGFGGNQPQHF
.	TRBV18	.	TRBJ1-1	TGTGCCAGCTCACCCGAATTTGGGGGCGTCACTGAAGCTTTCTTT	CASSPEFGGVTEAFF
TRBD2	TRBV7-2	.	TRBJ2-7	TGTGCCAGCAGCTTAGAAGCGGGGGGGCCCCACGAGCAGTACTTC	CASSLEAGGPHEQYF
.	TRBV27	.	TRBJ1-5	TGTGCCAGCAGTCCGGGTTACAATCAGCCCCAGCATTTT	CASSPGYNQPQHF
TRBD1	TRBV27	.	TRBJ2-7	TGTGCCAGCAGTACCACTGGACAGGGGATCGACTACGAGCAGTACTTC	CASSTTGQGIDYEQYF
.	TRBV6-2/TRBV6-3	once	TRBJ1-4	TGTGCCAGCAGCGATCTCAGGGAAACGAAAGAAAAACTGTTTTTT	CASSDLRETKEKLFF
.	TRBV4-1	.	TRBJ2-1	TGCGCCAGCAGCCAACCCCTCCAGGATGAGCAGTTCTTC	CASSQPLQDEQFF
TRBD2	TRBV4-2	few	TRBJ2-1	TGTGCCAGCAGCCAACCCTTAGCGGGGGGGTACAATGAGCAGTTCTTC	CASSQPLAGGYNEQFF
.	TRBV5-1	.	TRBJ2-7	TGCGCCAGCAGCTTGGGGACAGTTCCCTACGAGCAGTACTTC	CASSLGTVPYEQYF
.	TRBV18	.	TRBJ1-1	TGTGCCAGCTCACCCGGGAGGACTGAAGCTTTCTTT	CASSPGRTEAFF
.	TRBV6-6	.	TRBJ1-6	TGTGCCAGCAGTTCACAGGGTGGTAATTCACCCCTCCACTTT	CASSSQGGNSPLHF
.	TRBV6-2/TRBV6-3	.	TRBJ1-2	TGTGCCAGCAGTTACTTCGGGACACGGACCTATGGCTACACCTTC	CASSYFGTRTYGYTF
TRBD1	TRBV7-2	.	TRBJ1-2	TGTGCCAGCAGCTTAGGAGACAGGGGACACTATGGCTACACCTTC	CASSLGDRGHYGYTF
TRBD1	TRBV5-6	.	TRBJ2-1	TGTGCCAGCAGCGCACCCAGGGGGCTGAGGGAGCAGTTCTTC	CASSAPRGLREQFF
TRBD1	TRBV5-1	.	TRBJ1-1	TGCGCCAGCAGTCCCGGGACAGGGGCTTCTTTGAACACTGAAGCTTTCTTT	CASSPGTGASLNTEAFF
TRBD1	TRBV5-8	.	TRBJ1-2	TGTGCCAGCAGCTTGGGTGGGACAGGGACGGCTAACTATGGCTACACCTTC	CASSLGGTGTANYGYTF
TRBD1	TRBV5-8	.	TRBJ2-1	TGTGCCAGCAGCTTGGACAGGGGGCGGAATGAGCAGTTCTTC	CASSLDRGRNEQFF
.	TRBV2	few	TRBJ2-7	TGTGCCAGCAGGGACCTGATTCAGGGATCTTCCTACGAGCAGTACTTC	CASRDLIQGSSYEQYF
.	TRBV7-9	.	TRBJ1-1	TGTGCCAGCAGCCCCGTGCGGAGCACTGAAGCTTTCTTT	CASSPVRSTEAFF
.	TRBV2	.	TRBJ1-5	TGTGCCAATTACCAGGGGCACAATCAGCCCCAGCATTTT	CANYQGHNQPQHF
TRBD1	TRBV11-3	.	TRBJ2-3	TGTGCCAGCAGCGCGGACAGGGGAACAGATACGCAGTATTTT	CASSADRGTDTQYF
.	TRBV7-2	.	TRBJ2-7	TGTGCCAGCAGCCCCCCTCGGGGGATCGAGCAGTACTTC	CASSPPRGIEQYF
.	TRBV5-1	.	TRBJ1-2	TGCGCCAGCAGCTTGGGGGACTCCGACTATGGCTACACCTTC	CASSLGDSDYGYTF
TRBD1	TRBV19	.	TRBJ1-4	TGTGCCAGTACCACCGGGACAGTCGGTGAAAAACTGTTTTTT	CASTTGTVGEKLFF